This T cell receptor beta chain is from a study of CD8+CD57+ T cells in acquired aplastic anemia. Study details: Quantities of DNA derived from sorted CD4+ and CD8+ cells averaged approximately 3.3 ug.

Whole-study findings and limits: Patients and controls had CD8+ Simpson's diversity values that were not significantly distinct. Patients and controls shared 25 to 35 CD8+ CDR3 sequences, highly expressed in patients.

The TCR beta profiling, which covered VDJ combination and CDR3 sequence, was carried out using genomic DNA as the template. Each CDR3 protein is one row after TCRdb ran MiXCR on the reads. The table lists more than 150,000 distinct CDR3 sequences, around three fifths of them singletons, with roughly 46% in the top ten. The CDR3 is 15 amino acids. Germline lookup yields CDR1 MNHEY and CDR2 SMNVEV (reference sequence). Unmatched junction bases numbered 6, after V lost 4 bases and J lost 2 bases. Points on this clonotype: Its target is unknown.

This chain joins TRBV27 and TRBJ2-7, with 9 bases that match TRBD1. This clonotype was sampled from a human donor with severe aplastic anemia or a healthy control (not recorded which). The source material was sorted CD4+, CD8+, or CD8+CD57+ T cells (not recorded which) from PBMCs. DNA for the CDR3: TGTGCCAGCAGTTGGTGGACAGGGGCGCCCTACGAGCAGTACTTC. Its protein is CASSWWTGAPYEQYF.